The 6 T cell receptor beta chains in this list originate from one sample, sequenced in a study of blood T cell repertoires in COVID-19. The protocol was immunoSEQ multiplex PCR, while the TCRdb copy is restricted to in-frame clones and leaves out a portion. Among around 250,000 clones listed, roughly 79% were seen once. The sequenced sample consisted of peripheral blood. The origin of the receptors is a woman of 80 years or more with acute or convalescent COVID-19.

This clone appeared a single time. The genes are TRBV10-3 and TRBJ1-3, with 7 bases matching TRBD1. CDR1 is ENHRY and CDR2 is SYGVKD in the germline V gene. V lost 9 bases, J lost 0 bases, and 2 bases stayed unmatched. This CDR3 has 13 residues. This chain's CDR3 is CAMTGNSGNTIYF. CDR3 nucleotide sequence: TGTGCCATGACAGGGAACTCTGGAAACACCATATATTTT.

The CDR3 loop is CASSRALAGESGAYEQYF. The CDR3 nucleotides read TGTGCCAGCTCCCGTGCCCTAGCGGGAGAGTCAGGGGCCTACGAGCAGTACTTC. The chain links TRBV7-8 to TRBJ2-7; TRBD2 matches 10 bases. With V trimmed by 8 bases and J by 2 bases, 18 bases remained unmatched. The CDR3 is 18 residues long. Looked up from germline, CDR1 is SGHVS and CDR2 is FQNEAQ.

The V and J genes are TRBV5-5 and TRBJ2-7; 7 bases are shared with TRBD1. J lost 1 base, V lost 3 bases, and 1 base had no gene match. This CDR3 has 13 amino acids. Looked up from germline, CDR1 is SGHKS and CDR2 is YYEKEE (reference sequence). CDR3: CASSWGQSYEQYF. The CDR3 DNA is TGTGCCAGCAGCTGGGGACAGTCCTACGAGCAGTACTTC.

The chain is built from TRBV29-1 and TRBJ1-1; maybe TRBD1 (5 bases). This CDR3 contains 13 residues. V was shortened by 3 bases and J by 4 bases, with 12 bases between the two germline ends. CDR1 is SQVTM and CDR2 is ANQGSEA in the germline V gene. The CDR3 DNA sequence: TGCAGCGTTGACCAGGGCTTGGGCACTGAAGCTTTCTTT. It yields the protein CSVDQGLGTEAFF.

J is TRBJ2-1 and V is TRBV19; possible D gene TRBD2, 5 bases. Trimming cost V 3 bases and J 8 bases, with 11 bases left between them. This CDR3 has 13 residues. Germline CDR1 reads LNHDA; CDR2 reads SQIVND (reference sequence). DNA of the CDR3: TGTGCCAGTAGTATTCGCGGGTATGATGAGCAGTTCTTC. Translation gives CASSIRGYDEQFF.

This clone appeared once. The J gene is TRBJ2-5, the V gene TRBV4-2; possibly TRBD1 for D (6 bases). Trimming left V 7 bases short and J 0 bases short, with 12 bases between. Looked up from germline, CDR1 is LGHNA and CDR2 is YNFKEQ. The CDR3 runs to 14 residues. DNA of the CDR3: TGTGCCAGCAACCTTGACAGGAACCAAGAGACCCAGTACTTC. This gives the protein CASNLDRNQETQYF.